Sequencing of this T cell receptor (beta chain) was carried out in a study of T cells in tuberculosis. Sequencing used immunoSEQ multiplex PCR; TCRdb keeps in-frame clones, though not all of them. The sample shows fewer than 40,000 clones, about 82% of them seen only once. Time point in this sample: new active TB diagnosis, blood taken before or within 7 days of starting treatment. V lost 6 bases, J lost 1 base, and 15 bases lay in between. Germline CDR1 SQVTM, CDR2 ANQGSEA. The CDR3 is 14 residues long. This clone was seen only a few times. The sample here was PBMCs, taken at tuberculosis diagnosis. The genes are TRBV29-1 and TRBJ2-5; the D gene is possibly TRBD1 (5 bases). This receptor was obtained from an adult with tuberculosis. CDR3 residues: CSVGPTGTQETQYF. In nucleotides, the CDR3 is TGCAGCGTAGGCCCTACAGGAACCCAAGAGACCCAGTACTTC.